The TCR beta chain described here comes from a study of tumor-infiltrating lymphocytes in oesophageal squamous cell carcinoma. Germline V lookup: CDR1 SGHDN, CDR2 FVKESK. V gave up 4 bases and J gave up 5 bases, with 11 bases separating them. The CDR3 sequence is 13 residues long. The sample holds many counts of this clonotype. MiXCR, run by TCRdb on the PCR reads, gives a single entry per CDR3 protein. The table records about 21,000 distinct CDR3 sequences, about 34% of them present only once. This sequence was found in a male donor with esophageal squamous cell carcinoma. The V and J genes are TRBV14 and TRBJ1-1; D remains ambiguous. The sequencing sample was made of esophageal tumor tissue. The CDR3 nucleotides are TGTGCCAGCAGCCGGACGTTGGGGACTGAAGCTTTCTTT. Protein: CASSRTLGTEAFF.